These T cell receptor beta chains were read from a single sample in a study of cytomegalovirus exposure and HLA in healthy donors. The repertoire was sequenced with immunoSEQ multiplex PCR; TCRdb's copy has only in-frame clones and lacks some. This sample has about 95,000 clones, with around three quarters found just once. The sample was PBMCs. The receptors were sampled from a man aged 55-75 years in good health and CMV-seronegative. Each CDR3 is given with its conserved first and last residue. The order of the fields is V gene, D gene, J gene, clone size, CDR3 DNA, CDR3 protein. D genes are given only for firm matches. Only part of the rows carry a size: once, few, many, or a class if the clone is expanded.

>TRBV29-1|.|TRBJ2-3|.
TGCAGCGTTATACAGGCGTGGGACTTTCTCACAGATACGCAGTATTTT
CSVIQAWDFLTDTQYF
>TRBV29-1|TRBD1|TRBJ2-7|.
TGCAGCGCCCGACAGGGGGCGAACGAGCAGTACTTC
CSARQGANEQYF
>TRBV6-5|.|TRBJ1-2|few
TGTGCCACCGTCGAAGCGGGGGGCTACACCTTC
CATVEAGGYTF
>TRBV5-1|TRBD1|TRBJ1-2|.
TGCGCCAGCAGCTTGGGACAGGGAGACTATGGCTACACCTTC
CASSLGQGDYGYTF
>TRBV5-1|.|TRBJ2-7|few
TGCGCCAGCAGCTTGGAACTACCCTACGAGCAGTACTTC
CASSLELPYEQYF
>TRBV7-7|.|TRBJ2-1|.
TGTGCTAGCAGCGCCCGAGCCGGGTACAATGAGCAGTTCTTC
CASSARAGYNEQFF
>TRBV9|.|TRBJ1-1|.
TGTGCCAGCAGCGTAGGAGAAGGGGCTGAAGCTTTCTTT
CASSVGEGAEAFF
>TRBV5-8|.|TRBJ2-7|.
TGTGCCAGCAGCCCAGGGTACGAGCAGTACTTC
CASSPGYEQYF
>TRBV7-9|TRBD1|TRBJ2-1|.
TGTGCCAGCAGCGTACAGGGGGCCGTAGGGAAATTTGAGCAGTTCTTC
CASSVQGAVGKFEQFF
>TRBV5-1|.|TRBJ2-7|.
TGCGCCAGCAGCTTAGTTCGGTCGGCGGGGGAGCAGTACTTC
CASSLVRSAGEQYF